This T cell receptor beta chain derives from a study of Ad26.COV2.S vaccination and SARS-CoV-2 variants. Turning to the study itself: Participants got Ad26.COV2.S intramuscularly, once or twice 56 days apart. Study results and caveats: The placebo group had lower spike-specific TCR breadth than the vaccine recipients did.

In the case of this clone: The antigen is unknown.

The protocol was immunoSEQ multiplex PCR, while the TCRdb copy is restricted to in-frame clones and leaves out a portion. The table has around 450,000 clones, about nine tenths seen once. The sample's treatment: around 19 received Ad26.COV2.S at low or high dose, single or two shots; 5 received placebo; per-sample allocation not given. At day 63 after the first vaccine or placebo injection, samples were drawn. Boston supplied an adult donor aged 18-55 years. Vaccine was an Ad26 vector expressing Wuhan-strain SARS-CoV-2 spike. V was pared by 3 bases and J by 3 bases, with 16 bases between. The CDR3 totals 16 residues. The germline CDR1 and CDR2 sequences are SGDLS and YYNGEE.

Sequences were derived from peripheral blood, sampled in a trial of Ad26.COV2.S vaccine versus placebo. This sequence was found in a person aged 18 to 59 who received the Ad26.COV2.S COVID-19 vaccine or a placebo. V is TRBV9 and J is TRBJ2-1; TRBD2 is a possible D gene (5 bases). CDR3 coding DNA: TGTGCCAGCAGCGCTATCAGCGGAGTAATCTACAATGAGCAGTTCTTC. It translates to CASSAISGVIYNEQFF.